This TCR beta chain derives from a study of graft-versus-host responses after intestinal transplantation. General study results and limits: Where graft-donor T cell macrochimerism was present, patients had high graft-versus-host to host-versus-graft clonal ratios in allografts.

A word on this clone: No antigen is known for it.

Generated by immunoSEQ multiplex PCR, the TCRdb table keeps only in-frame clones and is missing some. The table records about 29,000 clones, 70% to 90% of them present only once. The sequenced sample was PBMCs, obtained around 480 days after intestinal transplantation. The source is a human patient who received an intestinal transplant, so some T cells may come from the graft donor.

Here the CDR3 DNA reads TGTGCCAGCAGCTCGAGATACGAGCAGTACTTC. Its translation is CASSSRYEQYF. This chain connects TRBV7-2 to TRBJ2-7; D is unclear. With 4 bases removed from V and 4 bases from J, the gap between germline ends came to 5 bases. The CDR3 has 11 residues. Looked up from germline, CDR1 is SGHTA and CDR2 is FQGNSA.